Listed below are T cell receptor beta chains from one sample, sequenced in a study of blood T cell repertoires in COVID-19. Only in-frame clones appear in the TCRdb table, and some are missing; sequencing was by immunoSEQ multiplex PCR. The sample lists roughly 120,000 clones, less than 85% occurring once. The sequenced sample was peripheral blood. The receptor set was obtained from a human donor with acute or convalescent COVID-19. The donor label of this sample is uncertain. Both conserved end residues are part of each CDR3. D genes are given only for firm matches. Rows may omit the clone size; those that give it use once, few, many or a size class.

d_gene: NA; len: 13; v_gene: TRBV5-5; j_gene: TRBJ1-2; abundance: NA; CDR3aa: CASSLEAAWGYTF; CDR3nt: TGTGCCAGCAGCTTGGAAGCGGCGTGGGGCTACACCTTC
d_gene: NA; len: 13; v_gene: TRBV6-5; j_gene: TRBJ1-5; abundance: NA; CDR3aa: CASQQYSNQPQHF; CDR3nt: TGTGCCAGCCAACAGTATAGCAATCAGCCCCAGCATTTT
d_gene: TRBD1; len: 14; v_gene: TRBV28; j_gene: TRBJ1-2; abundance: few; CDR3aa: CASSTTGGDYGYTF; CDR3nt: TGTGCCAGCAGTACGACAGGGGGCGACTATGGCTACACCTTC
d_gene: NA; len: 15; v_gene: TRBV28; j_gene: TRBJ1-5; abundance: few; CDR3aa: CASSRRGAGNQPQHF; CDR3nt: TGTGCCAGCAGTCGGCGGGGAGCTGGTAATCAGCCCCAGCATTTT
d_gene: NA; len: 15; v_gene: TRBV5-8; j_gene: TRBJ1-5; abundance: NA; CDR3aa: CASSHQGMGNQPQHF; CDR3nt: TGTGCCAGCAGCCATCAGGGAATGGGCAATCAGCCCCAGCATTTT
d_gene: NA; len: 14; v_gene: TRBV19; j_gene: TRBJ1-6; abundance: NA; CDR3aa: CASTGSSYNSPLHF; CDR3nt: TGTGCCAGCACAGGGAGCTCCTATAATTCACCCCTCCACTTT
d_gene: NA; len: 16; v_gene: TRBV9; j_gene: TRBJ1-3; abundance: NA; CDR3aa: CASGGAAVSSGNTIYF; CDR3nt: TGTGCCAGCGGCGGGGCAGCTGTGAGCTCTGGAAACACCATATATTTT
d_gene: NA; len: 14; v_gene: TRBV19; j_gene: TRBJ2-2; abundance: few; CDR3aa: CASSILVRERELFF; CDR3nt: TGTGCCAGTAGTATTCTCGTCAGGGAAAGGGAGCTGTTTTTT
d_gene: NA; len: 15; v_gene: TRBV5-4; j_gene: TRBJ1-1; abundance: NA; CDR3aa: CASSLSRGLNTEAFF; CDR3nt: TGTGCCAGCAGCTTGTCTCGCGGTTTGAACACTGAAGCTTTCTTT
d_gene: NA; len: 13; v_gene: TRBV28; j_gene: TRBJ1-2; abundance: NA; CDR3aa: CASSLQGVRGYTF; CDR3nt: TGTGCCAGCAGTTTACAAGGAGTTAGGGGCTACACCTTC
d_gene: NA; len: 15; v_gene: TRBV3-1/TRBV3-2; j_gene: TRBJ1-6; abundance: NA; CDR3aa: CASSDLRSFNSPLHF; CDR3nt: TGTGCCAGCAGTGATCTTCGGTCCTTTAATTCACCCCTCCACTTT
d_gene: TRBD1; len: 15; v_gene: TRBV19; j_gene: TRBJ1-2; abundance: NA; CDR3aa: CASSTTGSTYYGYTF; CDR3nt: TGTGCCAGTAGTACGACAGGGTCGACCTACTATGGCTACACCTTC
d_gene: TRBD1; len: 16; v_gene: TRBV5-6; j_gene: TRBJ2-2; abundance: NA; CDR3aa: CASSLEWTGSPGELFF; CDR3nt: TGTGCCAGCAGCTTGGAGTGGACAGGGTCCCCCGGGGAGCTGTTTTTT
d_gene: TRBD2; len: 14; v_gene: TRBV2; j_gene: TRBJ2-1; abundance: NA; CDR3aa: CASGGGLSYNEQFF; CDR3nt: TGTGCCAGCGGCGGGGGGTTATCCTACAATGAGCAGTTCTTC
d_gene: TRBD1; len: 15; v_gene: TRBV4-1; j_gene: TRBJ2-5; abundance: NA; CDR3aa: CASSHQTGFGETQYF; CDR3nt: TGCGCCAGCAGCCACCAGACAGGGTTTGGGGAGACCCAGTACTTC
d_gene: NA; len: 16; v_gene: TRBV5-1; j_gene: TRBJ1-4; abundance: NA; CDR3aa: CASSLAGFTTNEKLFF; CDR3nt: TGCGCCAGCAGCTTGGCGGGGTTCACAACTAATGAAAAACTGTTTTTT
d_gene: NA; len: 14; v_gene: TRBV10-3; j_gene: TRBJ1-5; abundance: NA; CDR3aa: CAIRAGLGNQPQHF; CDR3nt: TGTGCCATCAGGGCCGGGTTGGGCAATCAGCCCCAGCATTTT
d_gene: TRBD2; len: 15; v_gene: TRBV19; j_gene: TRBJ2-2; abundance: NA; CDR3aa: CASSIGLAGAGELFF; CDR3nt: TGTGCCAGTAGTATAGGACTAGCGGGGGCCGGGGAGCTGTTTTTT
d_gene: TRBD1; len: 16; v_gene: TRBV27; j_gene: TRBJ2-3; abundance: NA; CDR3aa: CASSGNRGLWADTQYF; CDR3nt: TGTGCCAGCTCGGGGAACAGGGGGCTGTGGGCAGATACGCAGTATTTT
d_gene: TRBD1; len: 15; v_gene: TRBV27; j_gene: TRBJ1-2; abundance: NA; CDR3aa: CASSPYGTGLGGYTF; CDR3nt: TGTGCCAGCAGTCCGTACGGGACAGGGTTGGGCGGCTACACCTTC
d_gene: NA; len: 14; v_gene: TRBV3-1/TRBV3-2; j_gene: TRBJ2-7; abundance: NA; CDR3aa: CASSRYRVSYEQYF; CDR3nt: TGTGCCAGCAGCCGATACAGGGTTTCCTACGAGCAGTACTTC
d_gene: NA; len: 12; v_gene: TRBV30; j_gene: TRBJ1-1; abundance: NA; CDR3aa: CAWSRRNTEAFF; CDR3nt: TGTGCCTGGAGTCGCAGGAACACTGAAGCTTTCTTT
d_gene: TRBD1; len: 19; v_gene: TRBV7-8; j_gene: TRBJ2-5; abundance: few; CDR3aa: CASSLEARAGTGFGETQYF; CDR3nt: TGTGCCAGCAGCTTAGAGGCCAGAGCCGGGACAGGGTTTGGAGAGACCCAGTACTTC
d_gene: TRBD1; len: 17; v_gene: TRBV6-1; j_gene: TRBJ1-4; abundance: NA; CDR3aa: CASSVRTGVATNEKLFF; CDR3nt: TGTGCCAGCAGTGTCAGGACAGGCGTTGCAACTAATGAAAAACTGTTTTTT
d_gene: TRBD1; len: 16; v_gene: TRBV24-1; j_gene: TRBJ2-2; abundance: NA; CDR3aa: CATSGGQGTFTGELFF; CDR3nt: TGTGCCACCAGTGGGGGACAGGGTACCTTTACCGGGGAGCTGTTTTTT
d_gene: NA; len: 10; v_gene: TRBV24-1; j_gene: TRBJ1-2; abundance: NA; CDR3aa: CATGGYGYTF; CDR3nt: TGTGCCACTGGCGGCTATGGCTACACCTTC
d_gene: NA; len: 13; v_gene: TRBV5-6; j_gene: TRBJ2-2; abundance: NA; CDR3aa: CASSLVGPGELFF; CDR3nt: TGTGCCAGCAGCTTGGTTGGCCCCGGGGAGCTGTTTTTT
d_gene: TRBD1; len: 14; v_gene: TRBV12-5; j_gene: TRBJ2-3; abundance: NA; CDR3aa: CASGLGQGTDTQYF; CDR3nt: TGTGCTAGTGGTTTAGGACAGGGAACAGATACGCAGTATTTT
d_gene: NA; len: 11; v_gene: TRBV12-3/TRBV12-4; j_gene: TRBJ2-1; abundance: NA; CDR3aa: CASSRQNEQFF; CDR3nt: TGTGCCAGCAGCCGACAGAATGAGCAGTTCTTC
d_gene: NA; len: 15; v_gene: TRBV7-8; j_gene: TRBJ2-1; abundance: many; CDR3aa: CASSLRFAGMNEQFF; CDR3nt: TGTGCCAGCAGCTTAAGGTTTGCGGGGATGAATGAGCAGTTCTTC
d_gene: TRBD1; len: 15; v_gene: TRBV7-8; j_gene: TRBJ1-2; abundance: NA; CDR3aa: CASSFGRGRGYGYTF; CDR3nt: TGTGCCAGCAGCTTCGGCAGGGGGCGGGGGTATGGCTACACCTTC
d_gene: TRBD1; len: 15; v_gene: TRBV10-1; j_gene: TRBJ2-2; abundance: many; CDR3aa: CAMHTGQGFPGELFF; CDR3nt: TGCGCCATGCACACGGGACAGGGTTTTCCCGGGGAGCTGTTTTTT
d_gene: NA; len: 14; v_gene: TRBV6-4; j_gene: TRBJ1-5; abundance: once; CDR3aa: CASMGGVYHQPQHF; CDR3nt: TGTGCCAGCATGGGGGGGGTTTACCATCAGCCCCAGCATTTT
d_gene: TRBD1; len: 15; v_gene: TRBV19; j_gene: TRBJ1-1; abundance: NA; CDR3aa: CASSPRQGVNTEAFF; CDR3nt: TGTGCCAGTAGTCCCCGACAGGGAGTGAACACTGAAGCTTTCTTT
d_gene: NA; len: 14; v_gene: TRBV15; j_gene: TRBJ2-5; abundance: NA; CDR3aa: CATRVQATRETQYF; CDR3nt: TGTGCCACCAGAGTACAGGCCACCCGAGAGACCCAGTACTTC
d_gene: TRBD1; len: 15; v_gene: TRBV11-2; j_gene: TRBJ2-1; abundance: NA; CDR3aa: CASSEAGGAHNEQFF; CDR3nt: TGTGCCAGCAGCGAGGCAGGGGGCGCCCACAATGAGCAGTTCTTC
d_gene: TRBD1; len: 14; v_gene: TRBV6-6; j_gene: TRBJ1-2; abundance: once; CDR3aa: CASSIGTGVGGYTF; CDR3nt: TGTGCCAGCAGCATCGGGACAGGGGTGGGTGGCTACACCTTC
d_gene: NA; len: 13; v_gene: TRBV30; j_gene: TRBJ2-7; abundance: once; CDR3aa: CAWSVRGDYEQYF; CDR3nt: TGTGCCTGGAGTGTAAGAGGCGACTACGAGCAGTACTTC
d_gene: TRBD2; len: 15; v_gene: TRBV28; j_gene: TRBJ2-7; abundance: NA; CDR3aa: CASTELAGDRYEQYF; CDR3nt: TGTGCCAGCACGGAACTAGCGGGGGATCGCTACGAGCAGTACTTC
d_gene: TRBD1; len: 16; v_gene: TRBV7-6; j_gene: TRBJ1-6; abundance: NA; CDR3aa: CASSPRTGPYPSNLHF; CDR3nt: TGTGCCAGCAGCCCGAGGACAGGGCCCTATCCGTCTAACCTCCACTTT
d_gene: NA; len: 14; v_gene: TRBV11-2; j_gene: TRBJ2-1; abundance: NA; CDR3aa: CASSHQMGDNEQFF; CDR3nt: TGTGCCAGCAGTCACCAGATGGGCGACAATGAGCAGTTCTTC
d_gene: TRBD1; len: 13; v_gene: TRBV6-5; j_gene: TRBJ1-6; abundance: few; CDR3aa: CASSKDRDSPLHF; CDR3nt: TGTGCCAGCAGTAAGGACAGGGATTCACCCCTCCACTTT
d_gene: NA; len: 13; v_gene: TRBV12-3/TRBV12-4; j_gene: TRBJ1-5; abundance: NA; CDR3aa: CASSYSWNQPQHF; CDR3nt: TGTGCCAGCAGTTACAGCTGGAATCAGCCCCAGCATTTT